The text below deals with one T cell receptor beta chain. Its antigen is as yet unknown. This sample is drawn from a study of cytomegalovirus exposure and HLA in healthy donors. Study-wide results and limits: Later on, a genetic analysis was performed. It linked a missense variant in DCLRE1C with V- and J-gene trimming of TCR beta. Only CMV serostatus was available as immune exposure information. An analysis was carried out at a later point. It showed that HLA-associated TCR beta chains were more clonally expanded than equally common non-associated chains.

PCR was performed using 60 Vbeta and 13 Jbeta primers. Profiled with immunoSEQ multiplex PCR; TCRdb holds only in-frame clones, not every one. The sample has under 150,000 clones, roughly 82% seen once. The CDR3 length is 13 residues. Looked up from germline, CDR1 is MNHEY and CDR2 is SMNVEV (reference sequence). V was pared by 8 bases and J by 0 bases, with 7 bases between. The sequenced sample consisted of PBMCs. The rearrangement joins TRBV27 to TRBJ1-4; D remains ambiguous. The sequence derives from a man aged 50 to 60 in good health and CMV-seronegative. For the CDR3, the DNA is TGTGCCAGCCGTCGTGCAACTAATGAAAAACTGTTTTTT. This codes for CASRRATNEKLFF. The full variable domain, with the rest looked up from reference TRBV27 and TRBJ1-4, is EAQVTQNPRYLITVTGKKLTVTCSQNMNHEYMSWYRQDPGLGLRQIYYSMNVEVTDKGDVPEGYKVSRKEKRNFPLILESPSPNQTSLYFCASRRATNEKLFFGSGTQLSVL.